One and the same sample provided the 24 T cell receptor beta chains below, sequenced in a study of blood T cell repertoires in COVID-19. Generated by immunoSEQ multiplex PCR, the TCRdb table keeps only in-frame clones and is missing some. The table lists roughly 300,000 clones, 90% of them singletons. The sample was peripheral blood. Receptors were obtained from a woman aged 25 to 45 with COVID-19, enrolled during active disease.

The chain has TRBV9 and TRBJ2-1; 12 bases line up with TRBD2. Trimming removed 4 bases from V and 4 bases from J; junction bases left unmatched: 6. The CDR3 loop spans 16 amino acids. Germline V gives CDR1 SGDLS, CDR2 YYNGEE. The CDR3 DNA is TGTGCCAGCAGCCCCACCGGGACTAGCGGGTACAATGAGCAGTTCTTC. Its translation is CASSPTGTSGYNEQFF.

The CDR3 bases are TGTGCCAGCATAGCGGGACAGCCAAATCAGCCCCAGCATTTT. This codes for CASIAGQPNQPQHF. This rearrangement joins TRBV28 to TRBJ1-5; 7 bases agree with TRBD1. V was pared by 7 bases and J by 4 bases, with 7 bases of the junction left unmatched. Germline CDR1 and CDR2: MDHEN and SYDVKM. The CDR3 has 14 residues.

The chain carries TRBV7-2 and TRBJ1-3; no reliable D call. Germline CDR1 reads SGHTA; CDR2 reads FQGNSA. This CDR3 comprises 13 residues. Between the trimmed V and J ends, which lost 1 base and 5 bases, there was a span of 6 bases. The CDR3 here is CASSLEQRNTIYF. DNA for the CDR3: TGTGCCAGCAGCTTAGAACAGCGAAACACCATATATTTT.

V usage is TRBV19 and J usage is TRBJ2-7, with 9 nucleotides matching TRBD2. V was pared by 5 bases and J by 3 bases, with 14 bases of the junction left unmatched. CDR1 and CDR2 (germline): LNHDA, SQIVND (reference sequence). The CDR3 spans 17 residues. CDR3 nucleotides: TGTGCCAGTAGTCCCCGATTTCAGGTAGCGGGAGACTACGAGCAGTACTTC. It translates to CASSPRFQVAGDYEQYF.

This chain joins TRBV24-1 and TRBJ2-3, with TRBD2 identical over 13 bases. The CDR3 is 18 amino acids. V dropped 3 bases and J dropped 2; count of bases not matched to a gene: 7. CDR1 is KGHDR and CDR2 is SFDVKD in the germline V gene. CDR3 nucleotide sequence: TGTGCCACCAGTGATCCTGGGACTAGCGGGGTAAACACAGATACGCAGTATTTT. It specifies CATSDPGTSGVNTDTQYF.

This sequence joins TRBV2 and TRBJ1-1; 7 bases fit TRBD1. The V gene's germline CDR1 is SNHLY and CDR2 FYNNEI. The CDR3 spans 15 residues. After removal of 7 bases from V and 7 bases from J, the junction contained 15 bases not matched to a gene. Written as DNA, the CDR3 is TGTGCCAGCATCGGGACAGTGAGTGTAGGTGATGAAGCTTTCTTT. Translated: CASIGTVSVGDEAFF.

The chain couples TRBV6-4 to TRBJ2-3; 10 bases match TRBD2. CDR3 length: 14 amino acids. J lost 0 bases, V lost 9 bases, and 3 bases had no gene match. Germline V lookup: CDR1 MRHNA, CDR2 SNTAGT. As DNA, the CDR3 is TGTGCCAGTGGGACTAGCGCTAGCACAGATACGCAGTATTTT. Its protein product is CASGTSASTDTQYF.

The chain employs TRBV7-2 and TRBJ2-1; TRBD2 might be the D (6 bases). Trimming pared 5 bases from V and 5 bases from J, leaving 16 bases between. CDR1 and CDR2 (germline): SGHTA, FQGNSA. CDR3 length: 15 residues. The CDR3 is CASSESTRPNNEQFF. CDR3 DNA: TGTGCCAGCAGCGAGTCGACTAGGCCTAACAATGAGCAGTTCTTC.

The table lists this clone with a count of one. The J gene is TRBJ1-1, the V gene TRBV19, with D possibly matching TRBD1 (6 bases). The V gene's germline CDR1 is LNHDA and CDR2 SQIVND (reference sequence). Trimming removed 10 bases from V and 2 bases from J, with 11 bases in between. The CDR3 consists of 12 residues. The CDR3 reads CATRGSNTEAFF. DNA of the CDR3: TGTGCCACCAGGGGATCTAACACTGAAGCTTTCTTT.

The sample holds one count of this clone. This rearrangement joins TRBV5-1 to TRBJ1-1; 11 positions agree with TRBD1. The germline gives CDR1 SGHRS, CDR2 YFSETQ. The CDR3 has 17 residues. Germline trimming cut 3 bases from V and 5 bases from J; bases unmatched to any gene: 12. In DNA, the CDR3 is TGCGCCAGCAGCTCCGGACAGGGGGCCCTCGTGGGTACTGAAGCTTTCTTT. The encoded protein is CASSSGQGALVGTEAFF.

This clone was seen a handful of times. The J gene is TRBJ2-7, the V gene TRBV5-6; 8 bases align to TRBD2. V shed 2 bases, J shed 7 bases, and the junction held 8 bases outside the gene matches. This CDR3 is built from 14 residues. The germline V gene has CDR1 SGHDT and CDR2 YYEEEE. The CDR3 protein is CASSFPGGSREQYF. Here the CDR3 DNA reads TGTGCCAGCAGCTTCCCGGGAGGGTCGAGAGAGCAGTACTTC.

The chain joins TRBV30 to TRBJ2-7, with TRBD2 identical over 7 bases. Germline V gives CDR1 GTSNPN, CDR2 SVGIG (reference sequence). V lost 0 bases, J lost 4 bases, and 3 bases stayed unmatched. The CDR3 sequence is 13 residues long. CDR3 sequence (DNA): TGTGCCTGGAGTGTTGCGGGAGCGTACGAGCAGTACTTC. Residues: CAWSVAGAYEQYF.

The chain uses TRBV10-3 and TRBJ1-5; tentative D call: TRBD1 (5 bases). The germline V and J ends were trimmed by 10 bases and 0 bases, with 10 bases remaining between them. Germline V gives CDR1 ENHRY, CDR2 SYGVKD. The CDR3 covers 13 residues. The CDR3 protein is CASGTISNQPQHF. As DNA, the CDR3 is TGTGCCAGCGGGACGATTAGCAATCAGCCCCAGCATTTT.

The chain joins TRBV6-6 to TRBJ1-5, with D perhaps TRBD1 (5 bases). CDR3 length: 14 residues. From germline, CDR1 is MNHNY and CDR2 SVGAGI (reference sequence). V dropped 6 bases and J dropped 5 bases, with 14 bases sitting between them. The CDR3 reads CASSSFGGYQPQHF. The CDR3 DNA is TGTGCCAGCAGCTCCTTTGGGGGGTATCAGCCCCAGCATTTT.

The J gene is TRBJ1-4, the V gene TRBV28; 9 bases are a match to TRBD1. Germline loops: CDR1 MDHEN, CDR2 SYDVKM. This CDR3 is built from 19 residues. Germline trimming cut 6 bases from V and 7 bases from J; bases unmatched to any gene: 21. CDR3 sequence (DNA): TGTGCCAGCAGCGGCCCGCCGGGACAGGGCGTCATAAGGCCTGAAAAACTGTTTTTT. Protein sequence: CASSGPPGQGVIRPEKLFF.

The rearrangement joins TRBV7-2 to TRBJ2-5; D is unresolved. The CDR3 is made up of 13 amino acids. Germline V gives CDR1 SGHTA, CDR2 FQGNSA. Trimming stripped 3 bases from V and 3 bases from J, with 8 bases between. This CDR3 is CASSFSLEETQYF. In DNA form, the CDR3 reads TGTGCCAGCAGCTTCTCCTTAGAAGAGACCCAGTACTTC.

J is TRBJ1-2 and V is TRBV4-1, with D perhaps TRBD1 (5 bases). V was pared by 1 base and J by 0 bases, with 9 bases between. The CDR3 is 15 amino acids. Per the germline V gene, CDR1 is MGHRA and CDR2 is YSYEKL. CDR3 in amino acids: CASSQVRTTNYGYTF. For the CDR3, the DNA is TGCGCCAGCAGCCAAGTCCGGACAACTAACTATGGCTACACCTTC.

DNA for the CDR3: TGTGCCAGCAGTTTAGGACAGGGTAGCGAGCAGTACTTC. Its translation: CASSLGQGSEQYF. The J gene is TRBJ2-7, the V gene TRBV12-3 or TRBV12-4; TRBD1 agrees at 7 bases. This CDR3 has 13 residues. Germline trimming cut 1 base from V and 6 bases from J; bases unmatched to any gene: 3.

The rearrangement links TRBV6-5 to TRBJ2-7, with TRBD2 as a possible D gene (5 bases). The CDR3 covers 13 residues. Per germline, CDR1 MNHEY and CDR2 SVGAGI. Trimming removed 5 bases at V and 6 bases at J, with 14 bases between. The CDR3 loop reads CASSQTPSSEQYF. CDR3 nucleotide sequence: TGTGCCAGCAGTCAAACTCCTAGCAGCGAGCAGTACTTC.

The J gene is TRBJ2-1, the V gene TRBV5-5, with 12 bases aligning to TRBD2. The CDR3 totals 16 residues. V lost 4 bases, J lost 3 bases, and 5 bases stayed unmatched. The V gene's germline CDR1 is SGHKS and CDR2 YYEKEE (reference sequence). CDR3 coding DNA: TGTGCCAGCAGCCCCAGGACTAGCGGGATCTACAATGAGCAGTTCTTC. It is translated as CASSPRTSGIYNEQFF. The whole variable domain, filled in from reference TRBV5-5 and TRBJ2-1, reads DAGVTQSPTHLIKTRGQQVTLRCSPISGHKSVSWYQQVLGQGPQFIFQYYEKEERGRGNFPDRFSARQFPNYSSELNVNALLLGDSALYLCASSPRTSGIYNEQFFGPGTRLTVL.

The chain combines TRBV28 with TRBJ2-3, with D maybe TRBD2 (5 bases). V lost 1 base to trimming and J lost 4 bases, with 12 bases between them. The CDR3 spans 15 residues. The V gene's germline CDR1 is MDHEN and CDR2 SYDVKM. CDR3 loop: CASSLLRVEADTQYF. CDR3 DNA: TGTGCCAGCAGTTTATTAAGGGTGGAGGCAGATACGCAGTATTTT.

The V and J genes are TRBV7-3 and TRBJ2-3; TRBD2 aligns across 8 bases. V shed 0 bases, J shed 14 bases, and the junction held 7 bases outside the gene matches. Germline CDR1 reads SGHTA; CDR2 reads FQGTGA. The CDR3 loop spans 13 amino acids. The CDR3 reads CASSLTGTSSPYF. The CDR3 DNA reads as TGTGCCAGCAGCTTAACCGGGACTAGTAGTCCGTATTTT. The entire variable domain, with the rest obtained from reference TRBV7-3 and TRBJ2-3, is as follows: GAGVSQTPSNKVTEKGKYVELRCDPISGHTALYWYRQSLGQGPEFLIYFQGTGAADDSGLPNDRFFAVRPEGSVSTLKIQRTERGDSAVYLCASSLTGTSSPYFGPGTRLTVL.

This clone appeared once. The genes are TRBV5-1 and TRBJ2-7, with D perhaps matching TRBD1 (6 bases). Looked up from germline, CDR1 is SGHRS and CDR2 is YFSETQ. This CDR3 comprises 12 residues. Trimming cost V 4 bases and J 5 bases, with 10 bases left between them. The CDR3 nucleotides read TGCGCCAGCAGCCGAGAGGGGGACGAGCAGTACTTC. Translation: CASSREGDEQYF. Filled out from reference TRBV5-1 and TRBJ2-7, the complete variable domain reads KAGVTQTPRYLIKTRGQQVTLSCSPISGHRSVSWYQQTPGQGLQFLFEYFSETQRNKGNFPGRFSGRQFSNSRSEMNVSTLELGDSALYLCASSREGDEQYFGPGTRLTVT.

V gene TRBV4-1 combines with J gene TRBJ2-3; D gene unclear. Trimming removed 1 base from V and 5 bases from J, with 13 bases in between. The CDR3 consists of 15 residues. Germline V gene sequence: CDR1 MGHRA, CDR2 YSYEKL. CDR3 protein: CASSQVESYLDTQYF. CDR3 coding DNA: TGCGCCAGCAGCCAAGTAGAGTCCTACCTAGATACGCAGTATTTT.